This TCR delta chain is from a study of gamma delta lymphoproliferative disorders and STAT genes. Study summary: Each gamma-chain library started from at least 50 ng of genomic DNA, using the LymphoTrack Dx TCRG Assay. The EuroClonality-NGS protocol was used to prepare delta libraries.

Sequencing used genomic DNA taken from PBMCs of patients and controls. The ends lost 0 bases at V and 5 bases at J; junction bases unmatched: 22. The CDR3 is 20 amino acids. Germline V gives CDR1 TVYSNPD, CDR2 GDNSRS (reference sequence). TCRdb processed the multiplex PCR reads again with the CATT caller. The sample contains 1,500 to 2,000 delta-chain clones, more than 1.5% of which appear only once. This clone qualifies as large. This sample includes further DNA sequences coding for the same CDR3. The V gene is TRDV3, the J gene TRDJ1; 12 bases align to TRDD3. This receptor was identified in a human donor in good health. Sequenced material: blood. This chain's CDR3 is CAFSGALQGVLGDTFDKLIF. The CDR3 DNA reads TGTGCCTTTAGCGGGGCGTTACAGGGAGTACTGGGGGATACTTTTGATAAACTCATCTTT.